The following is a T cell receptor beta chain sequence with its context. Sequencing used immunoSEQ multiplex PCR; TCRdb keeps in-frame clones, though not all of them. The data contain about 61,000 clones, more than 70% of them seen just once; the ten biggest clones take up about 5.2%. This record belongs to a study of technical replicates of blood from several donors. V lost 4 bases to trimming and J lost 4 bases; unmatched junction nucleotides: 6. The CDR3 consists of 15 residues. Germline values: CDR1 MNHNS, CDR2 SASEGT. The sequence came from a human donor in good health. Some clones in this sample may be carry-over from other donors' samples. The sequencing input was PBMCs. The rearrangement uses TRBV6-1 and TRBJ2-5; 10 bases are shared with TRBD1. The CDR3 DNA is TGTGCCAGCAGTGCAAGGAGGACAGGGGGAGAGACCCAGTACTTC. This codes for CASSARRTGGETQYF.